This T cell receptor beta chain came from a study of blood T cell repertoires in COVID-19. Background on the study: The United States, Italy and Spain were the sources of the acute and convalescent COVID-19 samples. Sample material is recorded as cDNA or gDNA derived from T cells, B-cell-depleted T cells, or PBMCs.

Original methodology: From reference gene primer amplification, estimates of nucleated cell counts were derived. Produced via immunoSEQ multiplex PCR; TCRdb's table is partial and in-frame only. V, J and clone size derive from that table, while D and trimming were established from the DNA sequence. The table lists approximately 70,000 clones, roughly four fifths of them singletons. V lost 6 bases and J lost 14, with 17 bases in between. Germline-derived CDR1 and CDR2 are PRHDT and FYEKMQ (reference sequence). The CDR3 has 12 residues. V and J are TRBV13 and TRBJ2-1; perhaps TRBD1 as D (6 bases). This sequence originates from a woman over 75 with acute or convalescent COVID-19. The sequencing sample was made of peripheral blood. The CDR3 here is CASRATGWAKFF. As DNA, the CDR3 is TGTGCCAGCAGGGCTACAGGGTGGGCGAAGTTCTTC.